This T cell receptor beta chain was documented in a study of OX40 agonist ivuxolimab in advanced cancers. Background on the study: The patients' treatment was ivuxolimab, an agonistic anti-OX40 (CD134) antibody. Administration of intravenous ivuxolimab to patients occurred every 2 weeks at 0.01 to 10 mg/kg. Patients were around 83% male with ages about 20 to 79, mean 60.

Assay used: immunoSEQ multiplex PCR; TCRdb lists only in-frame clones, some missing. This sample has 47,000 or so clones, with over 85% found just once. The germline V and J ends were trimmed by 6 bases and 1 base, with 9 bases remaining between them. This CDR3 comprises 13 residues. Germline V gene data show CDR1 as SEHNR and CDR2 as FQNEAQ (reference sequence). Turning to this clone: What it binds is not known.

General study findings and limits: Low levels of normalized T-cell clonal expansion also appeared in some nonresponders.

This chain uses TRBV7-9 with TRBJ1-1; D gene unclear. Sequenced here: CD4+ or CD8+ T cells sorted from blood, sampled in a trial of the OX40 agonist ivuxolimab. This sequence was found in an adult with an advanced solid tumor such as melanoma, head and neck, liver or kidney cancer. CDR3 loop: CASRSPENTEAFF. As DNA, the CDR3 is TGTGCCAGCAGATCTCCGGAGAACACTGAAGCTTTCTTT.